This passage covers 27 T cell receptor beta chains from one sample sequenced in a study of blood T cell repertoires in COVID-19. Sequencing was performed with immunoSEQ multiplex PCR; in TCRdb, only in-frame clones are kept and a portion is missing. Of over 120,000 clones in the sample, roughly 86% are singletons; the top ten hold approximately 2%. The sample comprised peripheral blood. Every receptor here comes from a man between 65 and 85 years old with acute or convalescent COVID-19.

The chain uses TRBV4-1 and TRBJ1-2, with D possibly being TRBD1 (6 bases). CDR1 is MGHRA and CDR2 is YSYEKL in the germline V gene. V was clipped by 4 bases and J by 2 bases, with 17 bases between them. CDR3 length: 16 residues. The CDR3: CASSPILLQGNYGYTF. CDR3 nucleotides: TGCGCCAGCAGCCCCATACTCCTACAGGGAAACTATGGCTACACCTTC.

V and J are TRBV19 and TRBJ1-3; no clear D gene. The ends were cut back, 7 bases at V and 3 bases at J, with 10 bases in the middle. CDR1 LNHDA and CDR2 SQIVND come from the germline V gene (reference sequence). This CDR3 has 13 amino acids. CDR3 nucleotides: TGTGCCAGTAAGGATGGCGGTGGAAACACCATATATTTT. This translates into CASKDGGGNTIYF.

The chain has TRBV5-1 and TRBJ2-1; 10 bases align to TRBD2. Germline CDR1 reads SGHRS; CDR2 reads YFSETQ. Trimming removed 4 bases from V and 5 bases from J; junction bases left unmatched: 6. The CDR3 covers 15 residues. This chain's CDR3 is CASSTSGGADNEQFF. The CDR3 region has the DNA TGCGCCAGCAGCACCAGCGGGGGGGCCGACAATGAGCAGTTCTTC.

The rearrangement joins TRBV24-1 to TRBJ2-3, with D possibly being TRBD1 (5 bases). The CDR3 is made up of 15 amino acids. CDR1 and CDR2 (germline): KGHDR, SFDVKD. Trimming pared 12 bases from V and 4 bases from J, leaving 22 bases between. DNA of the CDR3: TGTGCCGTCCACCCCCCTTACAGGATCCCAGATACGCAGTATTTT. Its translation is CAVHPPYRIPDTQYF.

The chain links TRBV7-2 to TRBJ2-7; perhaps TRBD1 as D (6 bases). This CDR3 spans 15 amino acids. Trimming shortened V by 5 bases and J by 0 bases, and 14 bases separated the two germline ends. Germline CDR1 SGHTA, CDR2 FQGNSA. The CDR3 bases are TGTGCCAGCAGCGCAACAGGGCTGCTCTCCTACGAGCAGTACTTC. This sequence encodes CASSATGLLSYEQYF.

Here the CDR3 reads CASSFQTGGYQETQYF. CDR3 DNA sequence: TGTGCCAGCAGTTTTCAGACAGGGGGTTACCAAGAGACCCAGTACTTC. The genes are TRBV27 and TRBJ2-5; 9 nucleotides align to TRBD1. V shed 3 bases, J shed 0 bases, and the junction held 5 bases outside the gene matches. The length of the CDR3 is 16 residues. Looked up from germline, CDR1 is MNHEY and CDR2 is SMNVEV (reference sequence).

This rearrangement joins TRBV3-1 (or the pseudogene TRBV3-2) to TRBJ2-4; 8 bases line up with TRBD1. The CDR3 is 14 amino acids. Germline V gene data show CDR1 as LGHDT and CDR2 as YNNKEL (reference sequence). Unmatched junction bases numbered 1, after V lost 2 bases and J lost 4 bases. CDR3 DNA: TGTGCCAGCAGCCAACGGACAGGGAAAAACATTCAGTACTTC. Residues: CASSQRTGKNIQYF.

This chain links TRBV10-3 with TRBJ1-6; 9 nucleotides align to TRBD1. The CDR3 contains 15 residues. The J segment lost 0 bases and the V segment lost 11 bases, leaving 5 bases of the junction unmatched. CDR1 ENHRY and CDR2 SYGVKD come from the germline V gene. Written as DNA, the CDR3 is TGTGCCTCAGGGACAGGGAGCTCCTATAATTCACCCCTCCACTTT. This sequence encodes CASGTGSSYNSPLHF.

This chain joins TRBV10-3 and TRBJ1-1, with D tentatively TRBD1 (5 bases). CDR1 is ENHRY and CDR2 is SYGVKD in the germline V gene. The V gene lost 6 bases and the J gene lost 1 base, with 12 bases spanning the gap. CDR3 length: 14 amino acids. CDR3 DNA: TGTGCCATCAGCGCGGGACCGCAGAACACTGAAGCTTTCTTT. Its translation is CAISAGPQNTEAFF.

This clone was recorded a few times. The V and J genes are TRBV2 and TRBJ1-6; D not resolved. This CDR3 region has 13 residues. Germline V gives CDR1 SNHLY, CDR2 FYNNEI. Trimming stripped 4 bases from V and 7 bases from J, with 8 bases between. The CDR3 protein is CASSGPGNSPLHF. The DNA of the CDR3 is TGTGCCAGCAGTGGTCCCGGGAATTCACCCCTCCACTTT.

A single count supports this clone. The chain has TRBV6-5 and TRBJ1-6, with a weak D call TRBD1 (5 bases). The CDR3 length is 16 residues. CDR1 MNHEY and CDR2 SVGAGI come from the germline V gene. The V end was cut by 3 bases, the J end by 6 bases, with 15 bases between. The CDR3 is CASSYKGKASNSPLHF. CDR3 DNA: TGTGCCAGCAGTTATAAGGGGAAAGCGTCTAATTCACCCCTCCACTTT.

V gene TRBV27 combines with J gene TRBJ1-5; 8 nucleotides agree with TRBD1. CDR1 and CDR2 (germline): MNHEY, SMNVEV (reference sequence). V shed 2 bases, J shed 3 bases, and the junction held 3 bases outside the gene matches. The CDR3 covers 15 residues. The CDR3 region is CASSLGRGPNQPQHF. In DNA, the CDR3 is TGTGCCAGCAGTTTAGGCAGGGGGCCCAATCAGCCCCAGCATTTT.

The rearrangement links TRBV15 to TRBJ2-7, with 8 bases that match TRBD1. The CDR3 is 15 residues long. V shed 3 bases and J 2 bases; nucleotides not matched to a gene: 6. Germline V gene data show CDR1 as LNHNV and CDR2 as YYDKDF (reference sequence). CDR3 bases: TGTGCCACCAGCAGGAAACGGACAGGGACCTACGAGCAGTACTTC. It is translated as CATSRKRTGTYEQYF.

This sequence joins TRBV6-1 and TRBJ1-5; D ambiguous. The V gene's germline CDR1 is MNHNS and CDR2 SASEGT. This CDR3 is 16 amino acids long. V was clipped by 1 base and J by 7 bases, with 17 bases between them. In DNA form, the CDR3 reads TGTGCCAGCAGTGAAGGGTGGAGCGGGCTGAGACAGCCCCAGCATTTT. Translating it yields CASSEGWSGLRQPQHF.

The rearrangement joins TRBV5-4 to TRBJ1-4, with 10 bases lining up with TRBD1. J gave up 3 bases and V 1 base, and 6 bases lay outside the gene matches. The CDR3 has 17 amino acids. CDR1 is SGHNT and CDR2 is YYREEE in the germline V gene (reference sequence). This CDR3 reads CASSLWTGGSANEKLFF. CDR3 nucleotide sequence: TGTGCCAGCAGCTTGTGGACAGGGGGTTCGGCTAATGAAAAACTGTTTTTT.

The chain carries TRBV23-1 and TRBJ1-5, with 7 bases identical to TRBD1. TRBV23-1 is an open reading frame, and its role is uncertain. V was clipped by 2 bases and J by 8 bases; unmatched bases: 18. The length of the CDR3 is 18 residues. This CDR3 reads CASSQPNRRTDRREPQHF. The CDR3 nucleotides are TGCGCCAGCAGTCAACCAAACCGCAGAACGGACAGGCGGGAGCCCCAGCATTTT.

The gene calls are TRBV30 and TRBJ2-3; D ambiguous. This CDR3 region has 15 residues. Trimming stripped 0 bases from V and 0 bases from J, with 10 bases between. Germline CDR1 GTSNPN, CDR2 SVGIG (reference sequence). CDR3 sequence reads: CAWSVQKHSTDTQYF. The DNA of the CDR3 is TGTGCCTGGAGTGTTCAAAAGCATAGCACAGATACGCAGTATTTT.

The chain carries TRBV7-2 and TRBJ1-2; 9 bases are shared with TRBD1. V lost 5 bases and J lost 3; bases outside the gene matches: 4. CDR1 and CDR2 (germline): SGHTA, FQGNSA. The CDR3 runs to 14 residues. The CDR3 here is CASSTGQGYYGYTF. The CDR3 nucleotides read TGTGCCAGCAGCACGGGACAGGGATACTATGGCTACACCTTC. The whole variable domain, filled in from reference TRBV7-2 and TRBJ1-2, reads GAGVSQSPSNKVTEKGKDVELRCDPISGHTALYWYRQSLGQGLEFLIYFQGNSAPDKSGLPSDRFSAERTGGSVSTLTIQRTQQEDSAVYLCASSTGQGYYGYTFGSGTRLTVV.

This clone has only one observation. The rearrangement joins TRBV7-6 to TRBJ2-3; 14 bases map to TRBD2. The germline V gene encodes CDR1 SGHVS and CDR2 FNYEAQ. The CDR3 spans 16 residues. V shed 0 bases, J shed 6 bases, and the junction held 2 bases outside the gene matches. The CDR3 DNA is TGTGCCAGCAGCTTAGCGACTAGCGGGAGGGGCGATACGCAGTATTTT. Translating gives CASSLATSGRGDTQYF.

This rearrangement joins TRBV3-1 (or the pseudogene TRBV3-2) to TRBJ2-7; D call uncertain. Germline V gene data show CDR1 as LGHDT and CDR2 as YNNKEL (reference sequence). The CDR3 covers 11 residues. Trimming pared 3 bases from V and 4 bases from J, leaving 4 bases between. CDR3 in DNA: TGTGCCAGCAGCCACGGTTACGAGCAGTACTTC. Encoded protein: CASSHGYEQYF.

The chain couples TRBV6-5 to TRBJ1-6; 8 bases fit TRBD1. V shed 5 bases, J shed 10 bases, and the junction held 10 bases outside the gene matches. Germline-derived CDR1 and CDR2 are MNHEY and SVGAGI. This CDR3 is built from 15 residues. The CDR3 is CASSRDRGLGSPLHF. The CDR3 bases are TGTGCCAGCAGTAGAGACAGGGGCCTAGGATCACCCCTCCACTTT.

This clone was seen just once. The chain joins TRBV2 to TRBJ2-7; D perhaps matches TRBD2 (5 bases). This CDR3 spans 11 amino acids. The germline CDR1 and CDR2 sequences are SNHLY and FYNNEI. V lost 8 bases to trimming and J lost 12 bases, with 17 bases between them. CDR3 in amino acids: CASAAKDSPYF. DNA for the CDR3: TGTGCCAGCGCCGCAAAGGACTCCCCGTACTTC. The entire variable domain, with the rest obtained from reference TRBV2 and TRBJ2-7, is as follows: EPEVTQTPSHQVTQMGQEVILRCVPISNHLYFYWYRQILGQKVEFLVSFYNNEISEKSEIFDDQFSVERPDGSNFTLKIRSTKLEDSAMYFCASAAKDSPYFGPGTRLTVT.

This chain uses TRBV18 with TRBJ2-2; no clear D gene. V dropped 3 bases and J dropped 1 base, with 6 bases sitting between them. The germline V gene has CDR1 KGHSH and CDR2 LQKENI. The CDR3 is 14 residues long. The CDR3 is CASSPSGNTGELFF. The CDR3 DNA sequence: TGTGCCAGCTCACCCTCAGGGAACACCGGGGAGCTGTTTTTT.

The CDR3 DNA follows: TGTGCCAGCAGCAACAGGGTCACAGATACGCAGTATTTT. Its protein is CASSNRVTDTQYF. The chain employs TRBV5-5 and TRBJ2-3; D possibly corresponds to TRBD1 (6 bases). CDR3 size: 13 residues. The germline V gene encodes CDR1 SGHKS and CDR2 YYEKEE (reference sequence). Trimming shortened V by 4 bases and J by 2 bases, and 8 bases separated the two germline ends.

This chain connects TRBV12-5 to TRBJ2-7; 11 positions agree with TRBD1. This CDR3 comprises 17 residues. CDR1 and CDR2 from the germline V gene are LGHNT and FRNRAP. V gave up 5 bases and J gave up 3 bases; unmatched junction bases: 12. The CDR3 region has the DNA TGTGCTAGTGGTCCCCCCGGACAGGGGGCTAGAGGCTACGAGCAGTACTTC. It translates to CASGPPGQGARGYEQYF.

The V and J genes are TRBV28 and TRBJ2-1; TRBD2 agrees at 7 bases. CDR1 and CDR2 (germline): MDHEN, SYDVKM. The ends lost 6 bases at V and 0 bases at J; junction bases unmatched: 8. The CDR3 contains 16 residues. This chain's CDR3 is CASSRGRTSSYNEQFF. CDR3 DNA: TGTGCCAGCAGCAGAGGACGGACTAGCTCCTACAATGAGCAGTTCTTC.

The V and J genes are TRBV29-1 and TRBJ2-1; TRBD2 matches 12 bases. The J segment lost 7 bases and the V segment lost 6 bases, leaving 7 bases of the junction unmatched. CDR1 is SQVTM, CDR2 ANQGSEA, per germline. The CDR3 totals 14 residues. The CDR3 DNA sequence: TGCAGCGTAAACGGACTAGCGGGATTTAATGAGCAGTTCTTC. Residues: CSVNGLAGFNEQFF.